This TCR beta chain was found in a study of blood T cells in healthy people across ages. The study, taken as a whole, reports: As age increased, TCR beta diversity per million T cells fell in a roughly linear fashion. More naive CD4+ cells and higher diversity marked long-lived donors relative to aged donors.

Then a second PCR, running roughly 6 to 12 cycles, was carried out with a sample-barcoded 5' primer and a J-beta primer mix. Every sample gave at least 2.5 million paired-end reads containing CDR3. TCRdb itself ran the 5' RACE reads through MiXCR, one entry per CDR3 protein. The sample contains under 2 million distinct CDR3 sequences, about 35% of which appear only once. At least 7 million PBMCs were isolated per sample. V dropped 1 base and J dropped 7; count of bases not matched to a gene: 1. The CDR3 runs 13 residues. Germline CDR1 and CDR2: LGHDT and YNNKEL (reference sequence). This clonotype was seen more than once but under ten times. As yet, its antigen is unknown.

The chain joins TRBV3-1 to TRBJ1-2; 9 positions match TRBD1. This clonotype was obtained from a woman aged 25 to 45 in good health. Sequencing was performed on blood. For the CDR3, the DNA is TGTGCCAGCAGCCAAGGGGACAGGGCTGGCTACACCTTC. It translates to CASSQGDRAGYTF.